This T cell receptor beta chain was observed in a study of T cells in Graves' hyperthyroidism and ophthalmopathy. Notes on the study in general: Model predictions of ophthalmopathy came a median approximately 6 months before onset. Researchers report that a 13 V-J model separated ophthalmopathy from stable hyperthyroidism.

CDR3 length: 14 residues. Trimming removed 2 bases from V and 7 bases from J; junction bases left unmatched: 5. CDR1 MNHEY and CDR2 SVGAGI come from the germline V gene. Notes on this clonotype: The target antigen is unknown.

From RNA transcripts, TCR beta CDR3 regions were amplified. In the first-round RT-PCR of the TCR CDR3, the HTBI primer set was used. TCRdb reanalysed the multiplex PCR reads using MiXCR and keeps one entry per CDR3 protein. The sample has fewer than 450,000 distinct CDR3 sequences, over 13% seen once. In the ophthalmopathy cohort, Clinical Activity Score was at least 3, NOSPECS grade at least 4, and duration under 3 months. It was 10 ml of fresh peripheral blood that supplied the PBMCs. The chain links TRBV6-5 to TRBJ1-5, with 7 bases that match TRBD1. Sequencing was done on a sample of blood. This clonotype was sampled from a man aged 45 to 65 with Graves' ophthalmopathy. The CDR3 coding sequence is TGTGCCAGCAGTTACGGGACAGTGAACCAGCCCCAGCATTTT. Protein: CASSYGTVNQPQHF.